The 14 T cell receptor beta chains reported below all come from one sample, sequenced in a study of blood T cell repertoires in COVID-19. Repertoires were generated with immunoSEQ multiplex PCR, while TCRdb's copy carries only in-frame clones and drops some. The table shows fewer than 700,000 clones, with 85% to 90% occurring only once. The sequenced sample consisted of peripheral blood. The source is a woman between 45 and 60 years old with COVID-19, enrolled during active disease.

The rearrangement links TRBV11-2 to TRBJ1-1; a possible D gene is TRBD1 (6 bases). The CDR3 consists of 15 residues. V dropped 5 bases and J dropped 0 bases, with 13 bases sitting between them. In germline, CDR1 is SGHAT, CDR2 FQNNGV. The CDR3 nucleotides read TGTGCCAGCAGCCTAGGACAGTCGGTGAACACTGAAGCTTTCTTT. This encodes CASSLGQSVNTEAFF. The whole variable domain, remainder taken from reference TRBV11-2 and TRBJ1-1, is EAGVAQSPRYKIIEKRQSVAFWCNPISGHATLYWYQQILGQGPKLLIQFQNNGVVDDSQLPKDRFSAERLKGVDSTLKIQPAKLEDSAVYLCASSLGQSVNTEAFFGQGTRLTVV.

Regarding this clone: At one of its ends the junction is not consistent with the germline gene, which may arise from a read error. This chain joins TRBV10-3 and TRBJ1-2; D may be TRBD1 (5 bases). The CDR3 is 12 amino acids. The V gene's germline CDR1 is ENHRY and CDR2 SYGVKD. The CDR3 here is CAISEGTYDYTF. CDR3 in DNA: TGTGCCATCAGTGAGGGGACTTATGACTACACCTTC.

This clone came up a few times. CDR3 sequence reads: CASSNRVTDYGYTF. The DNA for the CDR3 is TGTGCCAGCAGCAACAGGGTTACCGACTATGGCTACACCTTC. The chain links TRBV3-1 (or the pseudogene TRBV3-2) to TRBJ1-2; maybe TRBD1 (6 bases). Per the germline V gene, CDR1 is LGHDT and CDR2 is YNNKEL (reference sequence). V was clipped by 5 bases and J by 3 bases, with 13 bases between them. This CDR3 has 14 residues.

The chain couples TRBV3-1 (or the pseudogene TRBV3-2) to TRBJ2-2; D is uncertain. Looked up from germline, CDR1 is LGHDT and CDR2 is YNNKEL (reference sequence). The V and J ends lost 5 bases and 1 base respectively, with 14 bases between them. CDR3 size: 16 residues. CDR3 region: CASSRLAIGNTGELFF. The CDR3, as DNA: TGTGCCAGCAGCAGACTGGCAATCGGGAACACCGGGGAGCTGTTTTTT.

The chain combines TRBV30 with TRBJ1-2; 9 nucleotides line up with TRBD1. CDR1 is GTSNPN and CDR2 is SVGIG in the germline V gene (reference sequence). The CDR3 spans 13 residues. J lost 7 bases, V lost 3 bases, and 6 bases had no gene match. The CDR3: CAWRGTGFGGYTF. The CDR3 DNA sequence: TGTGCCTGGAGGGGGACAGGGTTCGGTGGCTACACCTTC.

The rearrangement joins TRBV11-3 to TRBJ2-2, with D possibly matching TRBD2 (5 bases). The CDR3 has 14 amino acids. Germline CDR1 is SGHNT and CDR2 is YENEEA. V lost 2 bases and J lost 6, with 10 bases in between. CDR3 region: CASSLNRAAGELFF. The CDR3 DNA follows: TGTGCCAGCAGCTTAAACAGAGCGGCCGGGGAGCTGTTTTTT.

The genes are TRBV30 and TRBJ2-3, with a possible D match to TRBD1 (7 bases). Trimming removed 5 bases at V and 6 bases at J, with 15 bases between. Germline loops: CDR1 GTSNPN, CDR2 SVGIG (reference sequence). The CDR3 runs to 13 residues. The CDR3 DNA reads TGTGCCTGGGGAGGGGGCGCATTGGATACGCAGTATTTT. It is translated as CAWGGGALDTQYF.

The chain carries TRBV27 and TRBJ2-3; 7 nucleotides line up with TRBD1. Germline V CDR1 and CDR2: MNHEY, SMNVEV (reference sequence). The junction had 10 bases not matched to a gene; V was cut back by 4 bases and J by 3 bases. CDR3 length: 16 residues. This chain's CDR3 is CASSWKGGVETDTQYF. The CDR3 region has the DNA TGTGCCAGCAGTTGGAAAGGGGGCGTTGAGACAGATACGCAGTATTTT.

The V gene is TRBV28, the J gene TRBJ1-1; D uncertain. Trimming cost V 2 bases and J 5 bases, with 3 bases left between them. This CDR3 comprises 11 residues. Germline CDR1 is MDHEN and CDR2 is SYDVKM. CDR3 residues: CASSLLTEAFF. CDR3 DNA: TGTGCCAGCAGTTTACTGACTGAAGCTTTCTTT.

This chain's CDR3 is CATGQGAGNSPLHF. CDR3 nucleotides: TGTGCCACCGGACAGGGGGCAGGTAATTCACCCCTCCACTTT. This chain uses TRBV5-6 with TRBJ1-6, with 11 bases lining up with TRBD1. The ends lost 9 bases at V and 6 bases at J; junction bases unmatched: 5. The CDR3 totals 14 residues. The germline V gene encodes CDR1 SGHDT and CDR2 YYEEEE.

This clone has just a few counts. The chain couples TRBV18 to TRBJ1-1; D gene uncertain. The germline V gene encodes CDR1 KGHSH and CDR2 LQKENI. With 3 bases removed from V and 1 base from J, the gap between germline ends came to 3 bases. There are 12 residues in the CDR3. The DNA of the CDR3 is TGTGCCAGCTCACCCGGGAACACTGAAGCTTTCTTT. Protein sequence: CASSPGNTEAFF.

The genes are TRBV7-2 and TRBJ2-7, with a possible D match to TRBD2 (7 bases). Trimming took off 4 bases at V and 0 bases at J, with 19 bases between the two ends. The germline CDR1 and CDR2 sequences are SGHTA and FQGNSA. This CDR3 is 17 amino acids long. CDR3 DNA: TGTGCCAGCAGCTCAAGGGGTGGGCGGGGGCTCTCCTACGAGCAGTACTTC. It codes for CASSSRGGRGLSYEQYF.

This clone has a single count. The rearrangement joins TRBV2 to TRBJ1-2; D may be TRBD1 (6 bases). CDR1 SNHLY and CDR2 FYNNEI come from the germline V gene. The CDR3 consists of 14 residues. Trimming stripped 5 bases from V and 3 bases from J, with 13 bases between. The DNA for the CDR3 is TGTGCCAGCAGTACAGGGACCGCAGACTATGGCTACACCTTC. Translated, it gives CASSTGTADYGYTF.

The rearrangement joins TRBV19 to TRBJ1-5; 7 bases line up with TRBD1. The CDR3 length is 15 residues. Germline V lookup: CDR1 LNHDA, CDR2 SQIVND (reference sequence). Trimming at V came to 5 bases and at J to 1 base, leaving 5 bases not matched to a gene. Written as DNA, the CDR3 is TGTGCCAGTAGTGCATTACAGGGGAGCAATCAGCCCCAGCATTTT. Amino acids: CASSALQGSNQPQHF. The full variable domain, in which reference TRBV19 and TRBJ1-5 provide the parts outside the CDR3, is DGGITQSPKYLFRKEGQNVTLSCEQNLNHDAMYWYRQDPGQGLRLIYYSQIVNDFQKGDIAEGYSVSREKKESFPLTVTSAQKNPTAFYLCASSALQGSNQPQHFGDGTRLSIL.